This section outlines one T cell receptor beta chain sequence together with its context. Its antigen is not identified. This sample was included in a study of cytomegalovirus exposure and HLA in healthy donors. General observations from the study: CMV serostatus was the sole immune exposure information available. With DRB1 most and HLA-C fewest, TCR association rates differed between HLA loci in a later analysis.

Amplification used 60 Vbeta primers and 13 Jbeta primers. As handled by the study authors: The authors later counted around 80 million unique TCR beta chains, roughly 10 million of them shared. The assay was immunoSEQ multiplex PCR, and TCRdb's table has in-frame clones only and misses some. V and J calls plus clone size are reproduced from that table; the DNA served to infer D and trimming. The data show some 130,000 clones, more than 70% seen once. Germline CDR1 is MGHRA and CDR2 is YSYEKL. Trimming pared 3 bases from V and 0 bases from J, leaving 4 bases between. There are 13 residues in the CDR3. The sample consisted of PBMCs. This chain links TRBV4-1 with TRBJ2-3, with unresolved D. This receptor was obtained from a man aged 40-49 years in good health and CMV-seronegative. The CDR3 loop reads CASSQESTDTQYF. As DNA, the CDR3 is TGCGCCAGCAGCCAGGAGAGCACAGATACGCAGTATTTT.